This T cell receptor (beta chain) was sequenced during a study of PD-L1 blockade in urothelial cancer (TCRdb year 2017). With regard to the full study: All patients started therapy around 2014 and received atezolizumab 1,200 mg intravenously every 3 weeks. About 85% of the 29 patients were males with bladder-origin urothelial cancer, and about 65% of the roughly 30 reported a prior smoking history. An ECOG performance status of 0 or 1 was recorded for the patients, and 0 to 3 prior chemotherapy regimens had been received by the patients. Blood samples were analyzed 3 weeks after the start of treatment (second dose) and 6 weeks after the start of treatment. Blood samples gave a median of approximately 150,000 T cells and approximately 80,000 unique TCRs, with a median clonality of about 0.078. The study, an exploratory multi-omic analysis, examined somatic, immune and clinical correlates of response to PD-L1 blockade with atezolizumab in urothelial cancer. TCR sequencing covered pretreatment tumor samples and matched, serially collected peripheral blood taken before and after atezolizumab treatment. Durable clinical benefit was defined as progression-free survival longer than 6 months, and TCR features were also tested against progression-free and overall survival. Whole exome sequencing and RNA sequencing of pretreatment tumors were performed alongside TCR sequencing in the same patients. Durable clinical benefit was achieved by nine patients but not by the remaining 20. Pretreatment blood TCR-seq was available for about 30 patients, at least one posttreatment blood collection was obtained for some 25 patients, and tumor TCR-seq was available for some 25 patients.

Synthetic TCR analog templates were spiked into each PCR to estimate absolute template abundance from read counts. The immunoSEQ assay used bias-controlled V and J gene primers to amplify TCRbeta CDR3 regions from genomic DNA. Sequencing of rearranged TCRbeta segments was done at approximately 20X coverage. The authors' pipeline ran thus. Sequencing errors were corrected by clustering and CDR3s were annotated against IMGT to assign V, D and J genes. Only productive TCRbeta rearrangements were used in downstream analyses, excluding out-of-frame or stop-codon sequences. To compute clonality, Shannon entropy was normalized by the log of the number of unique productive sequences and then subtracted from one. Fisher's exact test with Benjamini-Hochberg correction, at a threshold of adjusted p below 0.01, was used to find clones that differed between time points or between blood and tumor. This is the immuneACCESS table as TCRdb keeps it, with only in-frame sequences that have V and J called. A part of the clones is gone; compared with another copy, unresolved V genes explain less than half, and the rest is unexplained. For V, J and clone size, that table is used; D and trimming come from the DNA. The sample table lists under 80,000 clones, 80% to 90% of them with a count of one. Around 5.4% of the sample lies in the top ten.

Sample time point, as interpreted from the label and publication: pretreatment peripheral blood. A cohort of about 30 patients with locally advanced or metastatic urothelial carcinoma, treated at Memorial Sloan Kettering on a trial protocol, was included. Peripheral blood mononuclear cells were collected pretreatment and during treatment, with between 1 and 8 total time points per patient. The Qiagen DNeasy Blood extraction kit was used to purify genomic DNA from total PBMCs and tumor samples. Collected pretreatment and during treatment, PBMCs were isolated and stored as previously described. Overall results and qualifications from the work: Among patients with durable benefit, tumor-associated TCR clones showed greater expansion in peripheral blood 3 weeks after treatment started (n ≈ 20, p = 0.022). A pretreatment peripheral blood TCR clonality below the median was linked to improved progression-free and overall survival. Because of the small sample size (n ≈ 29) and the many exploratory analyses performed, the results are intended to be regarded as hypothesis-generating.

For CDR1 and CDR2, the germline V gene lists SGHTA and FQGNSA. Including the terminal cysteine and phenylalanine, the CDR3 comprises 13 residues. Only the CDR3 DNA stays, 39 bases, in frame from base 1. V gives up 2 bases and J gives up 4 bases, and the segment between their germline ends measures 8 bases. In regard to this clone: No cognate antigen has been identified for it. One base away there is no much larger clone; base qualities are not given.

The chain is assembled from TRBV7-2 and TRBJ1-1; TRBD1 is a weak D gene call, 5 bases matching. Material: PBMCs, obtained around atezolizumab (anti-PD-L1) treatment. This clonotype was sampled from a man in his 70s with urothelial cancer. The base sequence is TGTGCCAGCAGCTTATACCAGGGCACTGAAGCTTTCTTT. It translates as CASSLYQGTEAFF.